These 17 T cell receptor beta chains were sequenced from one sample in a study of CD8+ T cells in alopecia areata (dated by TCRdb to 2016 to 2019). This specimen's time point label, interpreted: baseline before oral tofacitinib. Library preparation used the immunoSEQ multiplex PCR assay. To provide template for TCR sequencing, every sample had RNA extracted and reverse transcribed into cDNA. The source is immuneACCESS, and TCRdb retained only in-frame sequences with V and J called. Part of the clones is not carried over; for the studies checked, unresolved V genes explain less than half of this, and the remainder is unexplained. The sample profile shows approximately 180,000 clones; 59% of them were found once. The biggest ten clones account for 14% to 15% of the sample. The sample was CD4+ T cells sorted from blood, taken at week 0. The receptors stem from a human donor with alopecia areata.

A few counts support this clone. The CDR3 spells CASSSGQRETQYF. The CDR3, as DNA: TGTGCCAGCAGCTCGGGACAGAGAGAGACCCAGTACTTC. The chain combines TRBV5-6 with TRBJ2-5; the match to TRBD1 covers 7 bases. Germline CDR1 SGHDT, CDR2 YYEEEE. There are 13 residues in the CDR3. V shed 3 bases and J 4 bases; nucleotides not matched to a gene: 3.

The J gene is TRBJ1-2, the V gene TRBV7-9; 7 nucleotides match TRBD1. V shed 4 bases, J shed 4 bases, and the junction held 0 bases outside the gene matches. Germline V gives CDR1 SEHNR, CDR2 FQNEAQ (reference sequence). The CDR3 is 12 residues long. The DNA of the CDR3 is TGTGCCAGCAGCTACAGGGGCTATGGCTACACCTTC. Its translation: CASSYRGYGYTF.

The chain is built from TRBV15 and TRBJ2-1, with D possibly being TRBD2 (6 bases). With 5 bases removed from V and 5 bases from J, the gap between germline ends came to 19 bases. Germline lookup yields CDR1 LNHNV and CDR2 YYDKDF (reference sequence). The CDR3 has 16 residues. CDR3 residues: CATSSPGDGFHNEQFF. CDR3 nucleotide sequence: TGTGCCACCAGCTCGCCGGGAGACGGGTTCCACAATGAGCAGTTCTTC. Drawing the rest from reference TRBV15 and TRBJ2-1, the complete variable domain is DAMVIQNPRYQVTQFGKPVTLSCSQTLNHNVMYWYQQKSSQAPKLLFHYYDKDFNNEADTPDNFQSRRPNTSFCFLDIRSPGLGDTAMYLCATSSPGDGFHNEQFFGPGTRLTVL.

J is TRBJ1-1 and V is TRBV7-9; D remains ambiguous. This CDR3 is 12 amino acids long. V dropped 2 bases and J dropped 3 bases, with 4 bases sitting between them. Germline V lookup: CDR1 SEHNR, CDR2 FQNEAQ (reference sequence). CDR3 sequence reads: CASSLMDTEAFF. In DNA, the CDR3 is TGTGCCAGCAGCTTAATGGACACTGAAGCTTTCTTT.

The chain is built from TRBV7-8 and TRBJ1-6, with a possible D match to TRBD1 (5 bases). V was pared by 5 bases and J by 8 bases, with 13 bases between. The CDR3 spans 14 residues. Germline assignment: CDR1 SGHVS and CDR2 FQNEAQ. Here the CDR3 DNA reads TGTGCCAGCAGCGTCGGGGGAGACTATTCACCCCTCCACTTT. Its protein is CASSVGGDYSPLHF.

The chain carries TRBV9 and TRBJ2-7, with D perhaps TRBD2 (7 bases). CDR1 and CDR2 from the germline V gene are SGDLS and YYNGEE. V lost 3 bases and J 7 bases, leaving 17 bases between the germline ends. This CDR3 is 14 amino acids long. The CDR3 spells CASSERDTEREQYF. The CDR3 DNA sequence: TGTGCCAGCAGCGAGCGGGACACGGAGAGGGAGCAGTACTTC.

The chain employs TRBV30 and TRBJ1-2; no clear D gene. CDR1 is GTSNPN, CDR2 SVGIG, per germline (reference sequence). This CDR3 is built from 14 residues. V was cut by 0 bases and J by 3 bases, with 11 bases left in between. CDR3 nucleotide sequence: TGTGCCTGGAGTGTTTTAGGGATGGACTATGGCTACACCTTC. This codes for CAWSVLGMDYGYTF.

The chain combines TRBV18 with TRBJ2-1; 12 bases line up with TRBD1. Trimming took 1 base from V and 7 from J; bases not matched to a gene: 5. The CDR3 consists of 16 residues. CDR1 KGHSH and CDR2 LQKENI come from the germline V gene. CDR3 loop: CASSPRGTGGSNEQFF. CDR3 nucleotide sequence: TGTGCCAGCTCACCACGGGGGACAGGGGGCTCAAATGAGCAGTTCTTC.

This CDR3 reads CASSYVVVSTNNEQFF. The CDR3 coding sequence is TGTGCCAGCAGTTACGTGGTTGTCAGCACCAACAATGAGCAGTTCTTC. This chain connects TRBV6-6 to TRBJ2-1; no firm D call. The germline gives CDR1 MNHNY, CDR2 SVGAGI (reference sequence). The V gene lost 2 bases and the J gene lost 5 bases, with 16 bases spanning the gap. This CDR3 has 16 amino acids.

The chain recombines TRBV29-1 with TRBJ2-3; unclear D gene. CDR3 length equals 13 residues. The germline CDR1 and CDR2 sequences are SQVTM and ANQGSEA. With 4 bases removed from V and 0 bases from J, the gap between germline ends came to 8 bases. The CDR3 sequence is CSVVGPSTDTQYF. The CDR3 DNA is TGCAGCGTTGTTGGTCCAAGCACAGATACGCAGTATTTT.

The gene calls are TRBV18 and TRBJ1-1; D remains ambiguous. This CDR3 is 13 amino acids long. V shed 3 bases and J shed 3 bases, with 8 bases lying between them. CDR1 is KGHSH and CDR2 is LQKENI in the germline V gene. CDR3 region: CASSPNGDTEAFF. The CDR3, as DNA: TGTGCCAGCTCACCTAACGGGGACACTGAAGCTTTCTTT.

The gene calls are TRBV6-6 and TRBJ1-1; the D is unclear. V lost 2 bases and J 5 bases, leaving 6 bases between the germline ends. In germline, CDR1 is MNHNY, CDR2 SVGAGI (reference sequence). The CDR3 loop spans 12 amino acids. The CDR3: CASSYGETEAFF. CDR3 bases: TGTGCCAGCAGTTACGGGGAGACTGAAGCTTTCTTT.

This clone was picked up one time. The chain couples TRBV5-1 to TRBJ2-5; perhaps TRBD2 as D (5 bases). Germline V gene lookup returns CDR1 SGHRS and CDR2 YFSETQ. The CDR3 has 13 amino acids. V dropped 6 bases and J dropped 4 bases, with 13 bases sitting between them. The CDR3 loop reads CASMSREGETQYF. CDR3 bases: TGCGCCAGCATGAGTAGAGAGGGAGAGACCCAGTACTTC. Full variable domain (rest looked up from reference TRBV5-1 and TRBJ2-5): KAGVTQTPRYLIKTRGQQVTLSCSPISGHRSVSWYQQTPGQGLQFLFEYFSETQRNKGNFPGRFSGRQFSNSRSEMNVSTLELGDSALYLCASMSREGETQYFGPGTRLLVL.

The CDR3, as DNA: TGTGCCAGCGGAGGGGTCGGGGCAGAGCAGTTCTTC. Protein product: CASGGVGAEQFF. The chain joins TRBV7-8 to TRBJ2-1; D is perhaps TRBD2 (6 bases). The CDR3 has 12 residues. Trimming took off 8 bases at V and 10 bases at J, with 15 bases between the two ends. CDR1 and CDR2 from the germline V gene are SGHVS and FQNEAQ.

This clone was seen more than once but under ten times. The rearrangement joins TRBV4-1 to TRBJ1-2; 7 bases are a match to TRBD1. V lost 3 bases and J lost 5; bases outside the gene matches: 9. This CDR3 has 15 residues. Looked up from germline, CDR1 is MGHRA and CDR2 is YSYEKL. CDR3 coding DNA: TGCGCCAGCAGCCAGATAGGGACAGCTCGTTATGGCTACACCTTC. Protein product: CASSQIGTARYGYTF.

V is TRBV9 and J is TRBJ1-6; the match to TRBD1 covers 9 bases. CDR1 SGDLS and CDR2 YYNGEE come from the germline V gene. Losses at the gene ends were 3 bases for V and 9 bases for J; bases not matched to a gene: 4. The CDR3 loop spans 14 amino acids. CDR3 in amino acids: CASSADRGTSPLHF. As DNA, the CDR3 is TGTGCCAGCAGCGCCGACAGGGGGACTTCACCCCTCCACTTT.

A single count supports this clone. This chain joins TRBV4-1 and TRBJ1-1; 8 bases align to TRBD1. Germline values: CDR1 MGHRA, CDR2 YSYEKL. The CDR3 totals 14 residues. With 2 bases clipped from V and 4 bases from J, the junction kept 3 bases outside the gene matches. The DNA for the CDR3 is TGCGCCAGCAGCCAAACGGACAGGGTCACTGAAGCTTTCTTT. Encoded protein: CASSQTDRVTEAFF.